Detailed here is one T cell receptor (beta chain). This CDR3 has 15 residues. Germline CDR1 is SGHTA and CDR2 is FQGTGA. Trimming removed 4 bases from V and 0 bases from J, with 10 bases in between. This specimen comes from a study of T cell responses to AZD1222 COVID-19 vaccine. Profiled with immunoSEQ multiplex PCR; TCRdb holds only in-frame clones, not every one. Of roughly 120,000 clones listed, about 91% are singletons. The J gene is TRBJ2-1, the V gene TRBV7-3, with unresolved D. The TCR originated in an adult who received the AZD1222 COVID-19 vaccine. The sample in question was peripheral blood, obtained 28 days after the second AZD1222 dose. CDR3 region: CASSSAPSSYNEQFF. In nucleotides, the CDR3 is TGTGCCAGCAGCTCCGCCCCGAGCTCCTACAATGAGCAGTTCTTC. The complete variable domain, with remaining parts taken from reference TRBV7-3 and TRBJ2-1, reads GAGVSQTPSNKVTEKGKYVELRCDPISGHTALYWYRQSLGQGPEFLIYFQGTGAADDSGLPNDRFFAVRPEGSVSTLKIQRTERGDSAVYLCASSSAPSSYNEQFFGPGTRLTVL.